This T cell receptor beta chain was found in a study of T cell responses to AZD1222 COVID-19 vaccine. General study points: Elevations in Spike-specific TCR breadth and depth followed administration of two AZD1222 doses. Clonal diversity was possibly underestimated, and white British individuals and females predominated among donors.

The method was immunoSEQ multiplex PCR; TCRdb's version includes in-frame clones alone and lacks a portion of them. Here the sample spans some 130,000 clones, approximately 84% being singletons. In the case of this clone: Its specificity is unknown.

This receptor was taken from an adult in good health. Sequencing used peripheral blood, obtained on day 0 of AZD1222 vaccination.

In DNA form, the CDR3 reads TGTGCCAGCTCACCGAGTGACGGTAGCGTGGGGGAGCTGTTTTTT. Its protein is CASSPSDGSVGELFF. J is TRBJ2-2 and V is TRBV18; D perhaps matches TRBD2 (5 bases). Trimming shortened V by 3 bases and J by 8 bases, and 16 bases separated the two germline ends. Germline V gives CDR1 KGHSH, CDR2 LQKENI. The CDR3 is made up of 15 amino acids.